This T cell receptor beta chain was observed in a study of CD8+ T cells in alopecia areata (dated by TCRdb to about 2018). About the investigation overall: The treated patients took part in an open-label pilot trial in which moderate-to-severe alopecia areata was treated with oral tofacitinib at 5 to 10 mg twice daily. Patients received tofacitinib for 6 to 18 months and were then followed off drug for 6 months to check for delayed response and recurrence. For the treated patients, the SALT score, which quantifies what percentage of scalp surface area is affected, served as the measure of disease severity. In both human patients and the C3H/HeJ mouse model, the study applied high-throughput TCRbeta sequencing to look at T cell clonal expansion in alopecia areata. In humans, TCRbeta sequencing was performed on scalp tissue and on sorted CD4+ and CD8+ peripheral blood T cells from healthy controls and from patients with patchy or totalis/universalis alopecia areata. Tofacitinib-treated patients had biopsies at baseline and at 4 and 24 weeks of treatment, with a later scalp biopsy in several patients. Clonality in the scalp was compared among normal scalp (n=4), patchy alopecia areata scalp (n=8), and alopecia totalis/universalis scalp (n=8). RNA came from the PAXgene miRNA kit for fixed scalp, the miRNeasy kit for PBMCs, and the RNeasy kit for mouse skin. immunoSEQ multiplex PCR using 35 Vbeta forward primers and 13 Jbeta reverse primers was used to amplify TCRbeta CDR3 regions.

Including cysteine and phenylalanine, the CDR3 has 14 amino acids. Just the 42-base CDR3 DNA is kept, in frame starting at base 1. In the germline V gene, CDR1 corresponds to SQVTM and CDR2 to ANQGSEA. Trimming accounts for 6 bases at V and 2 bases at J, while the number of junction bases matched to no gene is 7. Regarding this clone: This receptor's antigen is unknown. No much larger clonotype is one base removed from it; base qualities were not supplied.

Broader findings and caveats from the paper: TCR sequences shared between patients were less clear than in mice, possibly partly because of HLA diversity in the patient population. Tofacitinib significantly decreased scalp clonality and the number of expanded CD8+ clones among the top 100 scalp clones. Scalp TCR repertoire analysis is complicated because resident alphabeta T cells in normal human skin are also sequenced, whereas mouse skin is dominated by gammadelta T cells. Compared with normal scalp, lesional scalp had higher clonality and more expanded CD8+ clones, particularly in alopecia totalis/universalis, a pattern that suggests antigenic drive. Because the treated cohort was small and had only one nonresponder, larger studies are needed to examine links between baseline CD8+ expansion and response. During tofacitinib treatment, many expanded lesional clones remained in scalp and blood, and this persistence may partly explain relapse after treatment is stopped.

Reading the label with the study, this specimen's time point is: less than 25 weeks on oral tofacitinib. The treatment or condition label corresponds to: oral pan-JAK inhibitor, 5-10 mg twice daily. Lesional scalp punch biopsies and peripheral blood were obtained from alopecia areata patients. After PBMCs were isolated by density centrifugation and stained for CD3, CD4 and CD8, a FACSAria was used to sort CD4+ and CD8+ T cells. Library prep was done by the immunoSEQ multiplex PCR assay. RNA was extracted from all samples and reverse transcribed into cDNA as template for TCR sequencing. SuperScript III was used to make first-strand cDNA, primed with a 2:1 mix of oligo-dT and random hexamers. Amplification bias was assessed with a synthetic immune receptor repertoire, and residual bias was removed computationally. The study's processing was this. Raw reads were preprocessed to remove errors, and CDR3 was defined by IMGT conventions from the conserved cysteine to phenylalanine. Clonality was computed as 1 minus the Shannon entropy, with the entropy normalized by log2 of the number of productive unique TCRs. Scalp TCRbeta sequences were cross-referenced with sorted blood CD4 and CD8 repertoires so that the CD4 or CD8 identity of scalp clones could be inferred. The clones in this table, taken by TCRdb from immuneACCESS, are in-frame only. Not every clone is retained; where verified, under half of the shortfall comes from an unresolved V gene, and the cause of the rest is unknown. D and trimming were read from the DNA, whereas the V and J calls and clone size are those reported in that table. The sample profile shows some 190,000 clones; approximately 57% of them were found once. The ten biggest clones cover approximately 0.93% of the sample.

The rearrangement joined TRBV29-1 to TRBJ2-5, with 9 junctional bases fitting TRBD1. This specimen was CD4+ T cells sorted from blood, taken at week 24, from a patient treated with tofacitinib. The clonotype was recovered from a human donor with alopecia areata. The CDR3 protein is CSVGQGGRQETQYF. Here is the DNA: TGCAGCGTGGGACAGGGAGGGCGGCAAGAGACCCAGTACTTC. With all but the CDR3 taken from the reference TRBV29-1 and TRBJ2-5 genes, the full variable domain is: SAVISQKPSRDICQRGTSLTIQCQVDSQVTMMFWYRQQPGQSLTLIATANQGSEATYESGFVIDKFPISRPNLTFSTLTVSNMSPEDSSIYLCSVGQGGRQETQYFGPGTRLLVL.